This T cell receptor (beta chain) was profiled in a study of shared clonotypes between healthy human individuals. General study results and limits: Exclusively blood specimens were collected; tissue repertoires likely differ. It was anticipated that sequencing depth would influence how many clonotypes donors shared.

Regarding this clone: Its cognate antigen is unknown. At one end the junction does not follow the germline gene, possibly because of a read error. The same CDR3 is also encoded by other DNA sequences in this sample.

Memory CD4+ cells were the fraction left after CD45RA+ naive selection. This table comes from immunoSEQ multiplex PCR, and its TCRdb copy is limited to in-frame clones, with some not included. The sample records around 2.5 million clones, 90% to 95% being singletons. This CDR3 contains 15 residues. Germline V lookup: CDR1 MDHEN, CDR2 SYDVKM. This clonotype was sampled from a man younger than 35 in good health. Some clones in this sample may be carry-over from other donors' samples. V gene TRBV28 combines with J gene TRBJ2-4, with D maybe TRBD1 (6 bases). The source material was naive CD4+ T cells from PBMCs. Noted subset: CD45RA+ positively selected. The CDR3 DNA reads TGTGCCAGCAGGCCTCTGGACAGAGCCAAAAACATCCAGTACTTC. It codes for CASRPLDRAKNIQYF.